This record covers a single T cell receptor (beta chain). What it recognizes is unknown. TCRdb used MiXCR to reprocess the 5' RACE reads, holding one entry per CDR3 protein. The repertoire holds 400,000 to 650,000 distinct CDR3 sequences, with around 20% as singletons. The data stem from a study of identical twins. Study results and limitations: Fewer insertions were carried by abundant cord blood beta clonotypes, but none was seen in memory repertoires. Excess low generation probability was seen in twin-shared out-of-frame alpha sequences.

Germline lookup yields CDR1 DFQATT and CDR2 SNEGSKA (reference sequence). This CDR3 comprises 13 residues. The ends were cut back, 4 bases at V and 5 bases at J, with 14 bases in the middle. A further study also used this sample, focusing on T cells expressing NK-cell markers.

The chain recombines TRBV20-1 with TRBJ1-2, with D unresolved. The sequence derives from a woman aged 18-35 years in good health. The sample consisted of CD4+ T cells sorted from blood. The CDR3 loop reads CSATSGSGYGYTF. The DNA for the CDR3 is TGCAGTGCTACCAGTGGGTCAGGTTATGGCTACACCTTC.